Listed here are 7 T cell receptor beta chains from one sample, sequenced in a study of blood T cell repertoires in COVID-19. The assay was immunoSEQ multiplex PCR, and TCRdb's table has in-frame clones only and misses some. The table includes roughly 15,000 clones, 81% detected once. The sequenced sample was peripheral blood. Receptors originate from a human donor in a cohort sampled during active COVID-19.

This clone was counted once. The chain joins TRBV30 to TRBJ1-2, with D tentatively TRBD1 (5 bases). The germline V gene encodes CDR1 GTSNPN and CDR2 SVGIG (reference sequence). Trimming cost V 5 bases and J 8 bases, with 12 bases left between them. The CDR3 extends over 11 amino acids. CDR3 residues: CAWRRGQGYTF. For the CDR3, the DNA is TGTGCCTGGCGGCGGGGCCAGGGCTACACCTTC.

This clone was seen once. V gene TRBV2 combines with J gene TRBJ1-3; D perhaps matches TRBD1 (5 bases). Deletions cut 6 bases from V and 0 bases from J, with 9 bases between. The germline V gene has CDR1 SNHLY and CDR2 FYNNEI. The CDR3 runs to 14 residues. DNA for the CDR3: TGTGCCAGCAGCCAACAGGTCTCTGGAAACACCATATATTTT. It encodes CASSQQVSGNTIYF.

The rearrangement links TRBV7-9 to TRBJ2-7; 7 bases are a match to TRBD1. The CDR3 is made up of 13 amino acids. Germline CDR1 is SEHNR and CDR2 is FQNEAQ (reference sequence). V was clipped by 3 bases and J by 2 bases; unmatched bases: 1. The CDR3 DNA follows: TGTGCCAGCAGCTTGGGGACAGCCTACGAGCAGTACTTC. Protein sequence: CASSLGTAYEQYF.

This clone has only a few counts. The chain combines TRBV9 with TRBJ2-7; 9 bases match TRBD1. CDR1 SGDLS and CDR2 YYNGEE come from the germline V gene. This CDR3 is built from 14 residues. Trimming removed 6 bases from V and 4 bases from J; junction bases left unmatched: 8. CDR3 in DNA: TGTGCCAGCAACCGAGGGACAGGGAGTTACGAGCAGTACTTC. Protein sequence: CASNRGTGSYEQYF.

Only one count was recorded for this clone. The chain links TRBV28 to TRBJ2-7, with 11 bases identical to TRBD2. J was trimmed by 2 bases and V by 6 bases; bases with no gene match: 9. The length of the CDR3 is 16 residues. Germline V CDR1 and CDR2: MDHEN, SYDVKM. CDR3 bases: TGTGCCAGCAGGATTGGGGGACTAGCGGACCCCTACGAGCAGTACTTC. This encodes CASRIGGLADPYEQYF.

This clone appeared a single time. CDR3 bases: TGCGCCAGCAGCGCACGCCGGGATACTTATGTGGGCGAGCAGTACTTC. It yields the protein CASSARRDTYVGEQYF. The chain joins TRBV5-1 to TRBJ2-7; maybe TRBD2 (5 bases). Germline CDR1 reads SGHRS; CDR2 reads YFSETQ. This CDR3 region has 16 residues. V was clipped by 4 bases and J by 6 bases, with 23 bases between them. Combining the CDR3 with reference TRBV5-1 and TRBJ2-7 gives the whole variable domain KAGVTQTPRYLIKTRGQQVTLSCSPISGHRSVSWYQQTPGQGLQFLFEYFSETQRNKGNFPGRFSGRQFSNSRSEMNVSTLELGDSALYLCASSARRDTYVGEQYFGPGTRLTVT.

V usage is TRBV4-3 and J usage is TRBJ2-1, with 11 positions matching TRBD2. In germline, CDR1 is LGHNA, CDR2 YSLEER. The CDR3 loop spans 15 amino acids. Trimming cost V 1 base and J 10 bases; bases outside gene matches: 6. This CDR3 is CASSQGSGRAEEQFF. The CDR3 DNA sequence: TGCGCCAGCAGCCAAGGTAGCGGGAGGGCCGAGGAGCAGTTCTTC.